This paragraph reports one T cell receptor beta chain. The antigen remains undetermined. The CDR3 totals 14 residues. Trimming took 5 bases from V and 5 from J; bases not matched to a gene: 2. From germline, CDR1 is SGHVS and CDR2 FQNEAQ. This entry is derived from a study of cytomegalovirus exposure and HLA in healthy donors. Study as a whole: Roughly 85 million unique TCRs from HLA-typed donors made up an early data release. Whole-study findings and limits: It emerged from a later analysis that several of the most significant clusters appeared to be linked to common viral pathogens.

13 Jbeta primers and 60 Vbeta primers were used for the PCR. Profiling relied on immunoSEQ multiplex PCR, and the TCRdb table lists in-frame clones only, not all of them. The data hold around 230,000 clones, with roughly 82% observed a single time. When sampled, the donors appeared nominally healthy, though they likely had unrecorded immune exposures. Source material: PBMCs. This chain connects TRBV7-8 to TRBJ2-5, with 13 bases identical to TRBD2. The TCR was taken from a man aged 35-49 years in good health and CMV-seropositive. The CDR3, as DNA: TGTGCCAGCAGCCGGACTAGCGGGAGTGAGACCCAGTACTTC. As protein: CASSRTSGSETQYF.